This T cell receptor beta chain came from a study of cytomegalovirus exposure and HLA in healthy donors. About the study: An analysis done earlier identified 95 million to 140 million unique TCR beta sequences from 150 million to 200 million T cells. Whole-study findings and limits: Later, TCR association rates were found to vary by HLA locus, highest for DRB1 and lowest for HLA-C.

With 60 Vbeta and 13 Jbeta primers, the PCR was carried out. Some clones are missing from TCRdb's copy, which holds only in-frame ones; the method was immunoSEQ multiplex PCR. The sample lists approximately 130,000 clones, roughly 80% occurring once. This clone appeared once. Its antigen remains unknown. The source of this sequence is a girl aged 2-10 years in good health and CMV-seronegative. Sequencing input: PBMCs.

In DNA, the CDR3 is TGTGCCAGCAGTTACACTAGCGGGAGCTCCTACGAGCAGTACTTC. It encodes CASSYTSGSSYEQYF. The J gene is TRBJ2-7, the V gene TRBV6-5; TRBD2 aligns across 11 bases. The CDR3 sequence is 15 residues long. After removal of 2 bases from V and 0 bases from J, the junction contained 0 bases not matched to a gene. Per the germline V gene, CDR1 is MNHEY and CDR2 is SVGAGI.